This entry is about one T cell receptor (beta chain). The CDR3 covers 12 residues. With V trimmed by 6 bases and J by 13 bases, 9 bases remained unmatched. Germline values: CDR1 SEHNR, CDR2 FQNEAQ (reference sequence). This specimen belongs to a study of blood T cell repertoires in COVID-19. About the research overall: The analysed material was cDNA or gDNA that came from T cells, B-cell-depleted T cells, or PBMCs.

Residents of 24 US areas, aged roughly 18 to 89 years, made up the participants. Cohort allocation depended upon clinical history that participants reported. Profiled with immunoSEQ multiplex PCR; TCRdb holds only in-frame clones, not every one. The table has approximately 300,000 clones, approximately 83% seen once. Sequenced input: PBMCs or T cells enriched from blood (not recorded which). This receptor was taken from a woman aged 25-40 years who had recovered from COVID-19. The chain has TRBV7-9 and TRBJ2-1, with 7 positions matching TRBD1. This CDR3 reads CASRGGLGGQFF. In DNA form, the CDR3 reads TGTGCCAGCAGAGGGGGCCTGGGCGGACAGTTCTTC.